The clone carrying this T cell receptor beta chain was counted a few times. MiXCR, run by TCRdb on the reads, gives a single entry per CDR3 protein. The sample holds around 180,000 distinct CDR3 sequences, 28% seen once. This specimen comes from a study of T cell repertoires in cytomegalovirus infection. CDR3 length: 16 amino acids. Between the trimmed V and J ends, which lost 1 base and 0 bases, there was a span of 13 bases. CDR1 and CDR2 (germline): SGHNT, YYREEE (reference sequence). Source material: PBMCs. This TCR was sampled from a human donor in good health (CMV status not recorded). Some clones in this sample may be carry-over from other donors' samples. The chain uses TRBV5-4 and TRBJ1-2; D unclear. The CDR3 reads CASSLSGRIANYGYTF. The CDR3 DNA sequence: TGTGCCAGCAGCTTGTCGGGCAGGATAGCTAACTATGGCTACACCTTC. Together with reference TRBV5-4 and TRBJ1-2, the CDR3 gives the full variable domain: ETGVTQSPTHLIKTRGQQVTLRCSSQSGHNTVSWYQQALGQGPQFIFQYYREEENGRGNFPPRFSGLQFPNYSSELNVNALELDDSALYLCASSLSGRIANYGYTFGSGTRLTVV.